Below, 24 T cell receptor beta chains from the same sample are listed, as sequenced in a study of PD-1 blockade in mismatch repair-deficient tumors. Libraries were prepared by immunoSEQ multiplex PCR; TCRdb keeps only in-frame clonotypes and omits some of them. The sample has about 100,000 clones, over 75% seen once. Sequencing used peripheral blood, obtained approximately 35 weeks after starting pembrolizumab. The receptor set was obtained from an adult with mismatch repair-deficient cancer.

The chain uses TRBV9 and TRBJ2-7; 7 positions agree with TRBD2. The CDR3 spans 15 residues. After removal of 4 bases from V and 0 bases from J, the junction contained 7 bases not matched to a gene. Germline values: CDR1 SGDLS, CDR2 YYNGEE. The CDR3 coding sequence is TGTGCCAGCAGCCCCCTGGGGGGGACCTCCTACGAGCAGTACTTC. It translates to CASSPLGGTSYEQYF.

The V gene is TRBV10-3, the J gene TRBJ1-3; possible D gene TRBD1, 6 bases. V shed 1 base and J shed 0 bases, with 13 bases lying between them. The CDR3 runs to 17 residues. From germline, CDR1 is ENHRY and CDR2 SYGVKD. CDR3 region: CAISELTGASSGNTIYF. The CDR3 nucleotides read TGTGCCATCAGTGAGTTGACGGGGGCGAGCTCTGGAAACACCATATATTTT.

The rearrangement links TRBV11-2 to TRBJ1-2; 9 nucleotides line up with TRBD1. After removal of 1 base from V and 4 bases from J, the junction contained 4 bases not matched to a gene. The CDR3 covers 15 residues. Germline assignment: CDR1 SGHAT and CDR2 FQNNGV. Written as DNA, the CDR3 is TGTGCCAGCAGCTTAGGGGGACAGGGCTTCTATGGCTACACCTTC. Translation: CASSLGGQGFYGYTF.

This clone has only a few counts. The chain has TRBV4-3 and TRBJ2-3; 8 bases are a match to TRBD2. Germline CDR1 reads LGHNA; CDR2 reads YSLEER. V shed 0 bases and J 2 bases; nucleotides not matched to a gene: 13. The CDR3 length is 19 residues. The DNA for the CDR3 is TGCGCCAGCAGCCAAGATTATAGCGGGGCGGGAGGCAACACAGATACGCAGTATTTT. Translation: CASSQDYSGAGGNTDTQYF.

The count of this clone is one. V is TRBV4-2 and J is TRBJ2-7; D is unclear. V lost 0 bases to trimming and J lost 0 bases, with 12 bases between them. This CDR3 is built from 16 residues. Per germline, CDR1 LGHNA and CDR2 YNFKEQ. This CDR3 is CASSQDLTVGSYEQYF. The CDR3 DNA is TGTGCCAGCAGCCAAGATTTAACGGTTGGCTCCTACGAGCAGTACTTC.

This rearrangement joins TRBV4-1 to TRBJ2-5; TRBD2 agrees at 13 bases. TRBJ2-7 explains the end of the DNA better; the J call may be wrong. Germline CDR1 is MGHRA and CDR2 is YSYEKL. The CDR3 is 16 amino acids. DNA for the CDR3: TGCGCCAGCAGCCTGAGCGGGACTAGCGGGACCTACGAGCAGTACTTC. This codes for CASSLSGTSGTYEQYF.

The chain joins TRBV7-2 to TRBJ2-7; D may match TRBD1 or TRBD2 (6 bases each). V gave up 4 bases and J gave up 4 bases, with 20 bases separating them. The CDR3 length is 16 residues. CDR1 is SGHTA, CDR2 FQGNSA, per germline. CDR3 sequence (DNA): TGTGCCAGCAGCTCGGGGGCAGGGGCACGTACGTACGAGCAGTACTTC. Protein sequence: CASSSGAGARTYEQYF.

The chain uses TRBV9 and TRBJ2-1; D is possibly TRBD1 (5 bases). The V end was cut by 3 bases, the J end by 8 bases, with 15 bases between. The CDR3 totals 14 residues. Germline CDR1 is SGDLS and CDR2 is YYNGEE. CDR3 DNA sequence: TGTGCCAGCAGCGGACAGCGTAATTTCTATGAGCAGTTCTTC. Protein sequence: CASSGQRNFYEQFF.

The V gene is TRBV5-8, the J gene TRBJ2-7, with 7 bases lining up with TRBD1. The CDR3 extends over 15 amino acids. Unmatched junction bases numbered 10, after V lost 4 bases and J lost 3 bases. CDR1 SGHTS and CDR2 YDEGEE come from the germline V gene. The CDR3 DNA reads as TGTGCCAGCAGCAGATCGCCCGGGGACAGCTACGAGCAGTACTTC. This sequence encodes CASSRSPGDSYEQYF.

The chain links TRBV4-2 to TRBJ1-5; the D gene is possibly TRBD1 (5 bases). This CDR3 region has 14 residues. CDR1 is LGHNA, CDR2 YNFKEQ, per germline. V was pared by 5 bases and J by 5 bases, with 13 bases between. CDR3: CASSFSGSHQPQHF. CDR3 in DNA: TGTGCCAGCAGCTTCTCAGGGTCCCATCAGCCCCAGCATTTT.

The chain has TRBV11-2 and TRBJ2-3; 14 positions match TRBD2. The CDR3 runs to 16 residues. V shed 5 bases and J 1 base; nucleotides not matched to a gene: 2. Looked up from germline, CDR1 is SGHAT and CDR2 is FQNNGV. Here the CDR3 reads CASSQGLAGGTDTQYF. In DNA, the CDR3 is TGTGCCAGCAGCCAGGGACTAGCGGGAGGCACAGATACGCAGTATTTT.

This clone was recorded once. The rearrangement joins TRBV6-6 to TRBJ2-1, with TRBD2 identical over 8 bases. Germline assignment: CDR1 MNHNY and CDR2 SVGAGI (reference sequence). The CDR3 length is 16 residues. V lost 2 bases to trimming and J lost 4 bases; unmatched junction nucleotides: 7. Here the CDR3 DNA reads TGTGCCAGCAGTTACCCGCTTAGCGGGGCTTACAATGAGCAGTTCTTC. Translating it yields CASSYPLSGAYNEQFF.

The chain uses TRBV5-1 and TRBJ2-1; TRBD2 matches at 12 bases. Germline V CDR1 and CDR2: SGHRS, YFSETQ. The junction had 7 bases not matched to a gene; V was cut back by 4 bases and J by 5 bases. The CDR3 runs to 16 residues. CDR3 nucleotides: TGCGCCAGCAGCCACCTACTAGCGGGAGGTGACAATGAGCAGTTCTTC. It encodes CASSHLLAGGDNEQFF.

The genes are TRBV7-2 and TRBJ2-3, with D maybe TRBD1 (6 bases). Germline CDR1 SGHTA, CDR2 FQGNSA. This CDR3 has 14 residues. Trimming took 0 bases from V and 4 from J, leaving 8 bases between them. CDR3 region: CASSLATGPDTQYF. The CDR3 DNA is TGTGCCAGCAGCTTAGCGACAGGTCCAGATACGCAGTATTTT.

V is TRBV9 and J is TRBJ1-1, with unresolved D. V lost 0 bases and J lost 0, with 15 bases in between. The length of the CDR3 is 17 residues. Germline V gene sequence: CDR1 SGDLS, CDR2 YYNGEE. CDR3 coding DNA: TGTGCCAGCAGCGTAGGGGAAGGTTGGCAATTGAACACTGAAGCTTTCTTT. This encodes CASSVGEGWQLNTEAFF.

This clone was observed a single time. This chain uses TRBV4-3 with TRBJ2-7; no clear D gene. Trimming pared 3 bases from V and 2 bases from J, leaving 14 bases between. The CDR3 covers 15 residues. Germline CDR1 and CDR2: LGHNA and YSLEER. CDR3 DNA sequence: TGCGCCAGCAGCCACACAGAAGAGGCAGCCTACGAGCAGTACTTC. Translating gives CASSHTEEAAYEQYF.

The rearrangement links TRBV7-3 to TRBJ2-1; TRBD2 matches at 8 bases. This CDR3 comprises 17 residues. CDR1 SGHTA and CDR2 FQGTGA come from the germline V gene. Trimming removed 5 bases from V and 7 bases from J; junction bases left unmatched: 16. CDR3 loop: CASSPDLAGGRRNEQFF. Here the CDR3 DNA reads TGTGCCAGCAGCCCAGATTTGGCGGGAGGTAGGAGGAATGAGCAGTTCTTC.

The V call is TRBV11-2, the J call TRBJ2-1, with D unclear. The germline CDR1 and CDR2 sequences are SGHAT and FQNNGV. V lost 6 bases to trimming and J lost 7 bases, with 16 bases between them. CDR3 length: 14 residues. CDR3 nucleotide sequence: TGTGCCAGCAGGCCGACGTTTGGTAGAAATGAGCAGTTCTTC. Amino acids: CASRPTFGRNEQFF. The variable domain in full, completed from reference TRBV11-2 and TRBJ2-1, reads EAGVAQSPRYKIIEKRQSVAFWCNPISGHATLYWYQQILGQGPKLLIQFQNNGVVDDSQLPKDRFSAERLKGVDSTLKIQPAKLEDSAVYLCASRPTFGRNEQFFGPGTRLTVL.

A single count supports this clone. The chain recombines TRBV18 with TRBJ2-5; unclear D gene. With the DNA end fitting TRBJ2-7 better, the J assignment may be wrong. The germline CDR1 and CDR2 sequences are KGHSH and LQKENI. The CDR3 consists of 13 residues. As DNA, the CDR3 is TGTGCCAGCTCAAACGCCGCCTGGAACGAGCAGTACTTC. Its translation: CASSNAAWNEQYF.

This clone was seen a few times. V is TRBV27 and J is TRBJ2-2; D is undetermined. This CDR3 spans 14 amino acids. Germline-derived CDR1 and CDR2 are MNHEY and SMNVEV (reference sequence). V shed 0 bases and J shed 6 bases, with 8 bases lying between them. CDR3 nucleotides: TGTGCCAGCAGTTTATCGGGTTTGTCCGGGGAGCTGTTTTTT. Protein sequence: CASSLSGLSGELFF.

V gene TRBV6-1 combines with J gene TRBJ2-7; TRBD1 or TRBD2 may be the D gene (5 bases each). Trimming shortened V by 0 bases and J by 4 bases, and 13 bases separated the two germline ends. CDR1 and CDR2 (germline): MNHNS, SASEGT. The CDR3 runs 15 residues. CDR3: CASSEAGDALYEQYF. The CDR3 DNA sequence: TGTGCCAGCAGTGAAGCAGGGGACGCCCTTTACGAGCAGTACTTC.

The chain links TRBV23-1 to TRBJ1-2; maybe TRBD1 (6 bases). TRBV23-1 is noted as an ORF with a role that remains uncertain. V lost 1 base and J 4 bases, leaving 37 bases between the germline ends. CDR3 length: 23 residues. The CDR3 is CASSQFDRDTTIETPWLGYGYTF. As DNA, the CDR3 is TGCGCCAGCAGTCAATTCGACCGGGACACGACGATTGAAACCCCGTGGCTCGGCTATGGCTACACCTTC.

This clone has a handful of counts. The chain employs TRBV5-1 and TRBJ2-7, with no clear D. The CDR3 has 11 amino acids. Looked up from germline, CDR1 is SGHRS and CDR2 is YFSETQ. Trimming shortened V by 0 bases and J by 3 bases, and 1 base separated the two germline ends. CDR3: CASSLGYEQYF. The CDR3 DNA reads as TGCGCCAGCAGCTTGGGCTACGAGCAGTACTTC.

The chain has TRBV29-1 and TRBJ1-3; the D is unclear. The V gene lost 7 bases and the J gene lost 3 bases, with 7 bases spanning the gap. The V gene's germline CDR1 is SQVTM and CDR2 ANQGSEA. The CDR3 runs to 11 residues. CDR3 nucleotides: TGCAGCGGCGGGCTTGGAAACACCATATATTTT. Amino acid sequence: CSGGLGNTIYF.